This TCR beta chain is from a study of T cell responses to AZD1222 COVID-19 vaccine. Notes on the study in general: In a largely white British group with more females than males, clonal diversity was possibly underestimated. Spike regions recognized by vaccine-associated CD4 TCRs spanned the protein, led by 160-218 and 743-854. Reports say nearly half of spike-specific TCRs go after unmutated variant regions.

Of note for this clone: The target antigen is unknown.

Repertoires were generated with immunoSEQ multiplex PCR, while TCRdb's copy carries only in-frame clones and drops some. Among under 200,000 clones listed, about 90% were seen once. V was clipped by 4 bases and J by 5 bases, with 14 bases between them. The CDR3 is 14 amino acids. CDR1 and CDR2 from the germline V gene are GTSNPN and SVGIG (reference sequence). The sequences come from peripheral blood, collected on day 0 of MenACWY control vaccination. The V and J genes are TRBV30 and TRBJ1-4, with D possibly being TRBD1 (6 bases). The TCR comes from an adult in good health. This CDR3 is CAWTDNRANEKLFF. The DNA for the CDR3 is TGTGCCTGGACCGACAACAGGGCGAATGAAAAACTGTTTTTT.